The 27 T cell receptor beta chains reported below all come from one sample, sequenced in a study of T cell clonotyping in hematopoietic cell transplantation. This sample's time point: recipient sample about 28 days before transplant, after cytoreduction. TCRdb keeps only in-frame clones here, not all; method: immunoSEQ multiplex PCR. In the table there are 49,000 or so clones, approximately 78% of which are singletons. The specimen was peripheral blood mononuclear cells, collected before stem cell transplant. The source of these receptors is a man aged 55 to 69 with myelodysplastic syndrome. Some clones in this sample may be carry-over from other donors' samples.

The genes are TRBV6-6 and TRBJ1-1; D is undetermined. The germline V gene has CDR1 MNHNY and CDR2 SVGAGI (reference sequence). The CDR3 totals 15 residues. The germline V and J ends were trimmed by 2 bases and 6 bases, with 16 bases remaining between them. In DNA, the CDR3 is TGTGCCAGCAGTTACCCTGGACGACCGGCGCCTGAAGCTTTCTTT. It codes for CASSYPGRPAPEAFF.

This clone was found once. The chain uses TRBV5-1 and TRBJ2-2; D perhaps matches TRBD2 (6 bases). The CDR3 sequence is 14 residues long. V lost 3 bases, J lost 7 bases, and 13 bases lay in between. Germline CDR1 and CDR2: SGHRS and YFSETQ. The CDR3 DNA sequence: TGCGCCAGCAGCTCAATGCGGGGAATCGGGGAGCTGTTTTTT. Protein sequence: CASSSMRGIGELFF.

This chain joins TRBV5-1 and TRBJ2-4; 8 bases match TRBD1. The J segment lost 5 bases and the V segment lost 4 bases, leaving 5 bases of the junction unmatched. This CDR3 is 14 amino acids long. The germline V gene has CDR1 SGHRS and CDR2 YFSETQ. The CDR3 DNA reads TGCGCCAGCAGCCGACAGGGGATGGAAAACATTCAGTACTTC. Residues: CASSRQGMENIQYF.

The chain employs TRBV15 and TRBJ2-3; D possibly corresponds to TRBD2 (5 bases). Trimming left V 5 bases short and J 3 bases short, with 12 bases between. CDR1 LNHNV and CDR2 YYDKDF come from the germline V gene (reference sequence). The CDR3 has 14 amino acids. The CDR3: CATSRGHTTDTQYF. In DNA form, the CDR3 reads TGTGCCACCAGCCGCGGGCATACTACAGATACGCAGTATTTT. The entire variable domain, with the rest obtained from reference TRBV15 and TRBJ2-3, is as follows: DAMVIQNPRYQVTQFGKPVTLSCSQTLNHNVMYWYQQKSSQAPKLLFHYYDKDFNNEADTPDNFQSRRPNTSFCFLDIRSPGLGDTAMYLCATSRGHTTDTQYFGPGTRLTVL.

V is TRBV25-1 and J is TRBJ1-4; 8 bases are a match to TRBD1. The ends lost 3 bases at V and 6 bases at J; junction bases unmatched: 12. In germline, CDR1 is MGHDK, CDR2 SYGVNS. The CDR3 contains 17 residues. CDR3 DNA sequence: TGTGCCAGCAGTGATGGGACAGGTGGTCTCAAAGATGAAAAACTGTTTTTT. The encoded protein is CASSDGTGGLKDEKLFF.

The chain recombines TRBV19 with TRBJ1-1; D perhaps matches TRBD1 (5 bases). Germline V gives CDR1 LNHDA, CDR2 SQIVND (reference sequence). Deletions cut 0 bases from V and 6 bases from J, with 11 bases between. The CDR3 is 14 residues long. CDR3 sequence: CASSIDRVGAEAFF. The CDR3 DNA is TGTGCCAGTAGTATAGACAGGGTAGGCGCTGAAGCTTTCTTT.

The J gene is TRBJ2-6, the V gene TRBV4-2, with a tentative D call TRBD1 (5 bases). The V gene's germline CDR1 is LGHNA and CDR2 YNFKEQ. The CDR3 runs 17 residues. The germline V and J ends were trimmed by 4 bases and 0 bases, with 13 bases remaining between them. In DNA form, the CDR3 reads TGTGCCAGCAGCCTGGGGCAGTCGACCTCTGGGGCCAACGTCCTGACTTTC. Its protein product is CASSLGQSTSGANVLTF.

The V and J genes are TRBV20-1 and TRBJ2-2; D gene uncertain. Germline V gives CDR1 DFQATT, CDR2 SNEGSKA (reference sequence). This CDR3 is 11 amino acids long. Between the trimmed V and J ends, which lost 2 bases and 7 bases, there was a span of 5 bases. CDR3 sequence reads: CSARFRGELFF. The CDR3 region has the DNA TGCAGTGCTAGATTTCGCGGGGAGCTGTTTTTT.

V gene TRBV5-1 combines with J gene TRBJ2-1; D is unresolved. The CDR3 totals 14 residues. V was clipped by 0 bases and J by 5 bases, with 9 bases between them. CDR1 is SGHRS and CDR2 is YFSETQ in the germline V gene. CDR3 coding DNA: TGCGCCAGCAGCTTGGCTCGGCAGAACAATGAGCAGTTCTTC. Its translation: CASSLARQNNEQFF.

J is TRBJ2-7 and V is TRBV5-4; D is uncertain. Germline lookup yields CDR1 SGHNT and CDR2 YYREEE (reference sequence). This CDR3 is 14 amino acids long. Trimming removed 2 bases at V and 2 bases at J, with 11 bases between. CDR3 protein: CASSFQDRAYEQYF. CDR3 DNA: TGTGCCAGCAGCTTCCAGGACCGAGCCTACGAGCAGTACTTC.

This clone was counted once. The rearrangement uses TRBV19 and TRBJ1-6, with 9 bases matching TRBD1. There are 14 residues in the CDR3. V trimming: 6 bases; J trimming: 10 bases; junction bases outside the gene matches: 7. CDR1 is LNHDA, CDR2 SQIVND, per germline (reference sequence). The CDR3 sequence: CASRRRTGESPLHF. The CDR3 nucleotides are TGTGCCAGTAGGCGTCGGACAGGGGAATCACCCCTCCACTTT.

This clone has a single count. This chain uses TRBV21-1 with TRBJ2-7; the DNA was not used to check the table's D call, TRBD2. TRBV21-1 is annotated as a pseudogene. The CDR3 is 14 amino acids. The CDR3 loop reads CASSLPFSSYEQYF. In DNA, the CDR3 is TGTGCCAGCAGCTTACCCTTTAGCTCCTACGAGCAGTACTTC.

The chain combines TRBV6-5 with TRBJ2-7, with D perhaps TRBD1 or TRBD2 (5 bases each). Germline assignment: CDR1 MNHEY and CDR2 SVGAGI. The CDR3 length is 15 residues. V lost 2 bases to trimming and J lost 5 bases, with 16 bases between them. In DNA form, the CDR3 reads TGTGCCAGCAGTTACGGCGAAAGGATGGGGGACGAGCAGTACTTC. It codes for CASSYGERMGDEQYF.

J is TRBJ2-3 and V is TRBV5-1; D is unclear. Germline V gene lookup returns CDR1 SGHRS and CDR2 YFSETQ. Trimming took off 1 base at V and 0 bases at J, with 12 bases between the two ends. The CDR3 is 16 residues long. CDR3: CASSLPSASSTDTQYF. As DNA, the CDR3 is TGCGCCAGCAGCTTGCCCAGCGCCTCTAGCACAGATACGCAGTATTTT.

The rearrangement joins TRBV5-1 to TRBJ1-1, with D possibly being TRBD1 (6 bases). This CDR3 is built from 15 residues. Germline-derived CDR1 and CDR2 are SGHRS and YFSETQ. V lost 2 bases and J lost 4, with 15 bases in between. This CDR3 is CASSLRTGSSTEAFF. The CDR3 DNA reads TGCGCCAGCAGCTTAAGAACAGGGAGTTCCACTGAAGCTTTCTTT.

The CDR3 nucleotides are TGTGCCAGCAGTTTCTTCAGGGACACTGAAGCTTTCTTT. This gives the protein CASSFFRDTEAFF. The chain employs TRBV27 and TRBJ1-1, with D maybe TRBD1 (5 bases). In germline, CDR1 is MNHEY, CDR2 SMNVEV (reference sequence). Trimming stripped 3 bases from V and 3 bases from J, with 8 bases between. There are 13 residues in the CDR3.

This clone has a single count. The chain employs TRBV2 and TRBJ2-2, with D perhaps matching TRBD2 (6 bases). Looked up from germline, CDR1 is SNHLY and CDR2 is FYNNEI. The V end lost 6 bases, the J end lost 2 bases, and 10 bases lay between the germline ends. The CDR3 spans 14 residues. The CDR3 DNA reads TGTGCCAGCAGGTGGGGACTTAACACCGGGGAGCTGTTTTTT. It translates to CASRWGLNTGELFF.

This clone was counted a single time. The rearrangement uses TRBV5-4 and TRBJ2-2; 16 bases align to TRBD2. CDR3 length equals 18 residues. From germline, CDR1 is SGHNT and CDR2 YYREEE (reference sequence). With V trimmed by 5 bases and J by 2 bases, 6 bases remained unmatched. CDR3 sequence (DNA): TGTGCCAGCAGGCGCGGGACTAGCGGGGGGGAAAACACCGGGGAGCTGTTTTTT. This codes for CASRRGTSGGENTGELFF.

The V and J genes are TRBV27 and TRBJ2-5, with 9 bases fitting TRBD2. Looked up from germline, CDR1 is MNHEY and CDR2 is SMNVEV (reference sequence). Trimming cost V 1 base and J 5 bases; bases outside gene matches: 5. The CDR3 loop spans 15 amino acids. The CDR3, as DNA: TGTGCCAGCAGTTTATGGCTAGCGGGGCGGGAGACCCAGTACTTC. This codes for CASSLWLAGRETQYF.

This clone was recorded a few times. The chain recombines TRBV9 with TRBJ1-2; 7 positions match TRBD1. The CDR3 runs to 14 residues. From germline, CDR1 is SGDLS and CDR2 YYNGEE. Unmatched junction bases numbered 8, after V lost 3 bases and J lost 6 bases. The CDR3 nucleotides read TGTGCCAGCAGCGGACAGGGACTGGCAAATGGCTACACCTTC. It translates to CASSGQGLANGYTF.

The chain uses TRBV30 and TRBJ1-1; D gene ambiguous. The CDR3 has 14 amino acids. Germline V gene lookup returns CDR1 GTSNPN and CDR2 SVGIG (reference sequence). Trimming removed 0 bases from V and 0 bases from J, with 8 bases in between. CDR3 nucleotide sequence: TGTGCCTGGAGTGTATACAGACTGAACACTGAAGCTTTCTTT. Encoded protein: CAWSVYRLNTEAFF.

The DNA of the CDR3 is TGTGCCAGCAGCCAACAGGGGGGTGGCTACGAGCAGTACTTC. Protein product: CASSQQGGGYEQYF. This chain links TRBV14 with TRBJ2-7, with D possibly TRBD1 on 7 matching bases. V was pared by 2 bases and J by 3 bases, with 11 bases between. This CDR3 comprises 14 residues. Germline V lookup: CDR1 SGHDN, CDR2 FVKESK.

The CDR3 here is CASSLARNTEAFF. The CDR3 DNA reads as TGTGCCAGCAGCTTAGCAAGGAACACTGAAGCTTTCTTT. V gene TRBV11-2 combines with J gene TRBJ1-1; D ambiguous. The V gene lost 1 base and the J gene lost 1 base, with 4 bases spanning the gap. The CDR3 runs 13 residues. Germline CDR1 reads SGHAT; CDR2 reads FQNNGV.

This CDR3 is CASSGQGSYNSPLHF. The CDR3 region has the DNA TGTGCCAGTAGTGGACAGGGCTCCTATAATTCACCCCTCCACTTT. This chain uses TRBV19 with TRBJ1-6; TRBD1 agrees at 8 bases. After removal of 5 bases from V and 0 bases from J, the junction contained 0 bases not matched to a gene. The CDR3 loop spans 15 amino acids. The germline gives CDR1 LNHDA, CDR2 SQIVND (reference sequence).

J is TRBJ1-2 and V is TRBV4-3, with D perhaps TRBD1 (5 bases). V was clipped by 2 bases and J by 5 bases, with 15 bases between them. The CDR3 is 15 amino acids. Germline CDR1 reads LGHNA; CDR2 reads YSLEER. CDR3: CASSQPGTAAYGYTF. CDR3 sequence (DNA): TGCGCCAGCAGCCAACCTGGGACTGCCGCTTATGGCTACACCTTC.

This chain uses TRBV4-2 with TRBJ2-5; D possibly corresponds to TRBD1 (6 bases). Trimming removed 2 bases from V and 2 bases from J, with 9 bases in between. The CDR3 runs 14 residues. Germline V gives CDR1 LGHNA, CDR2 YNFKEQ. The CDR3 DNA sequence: TGTGCCAGCAGCCAACCGGGACAACAAGAGACCCAGTACTTC. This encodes CASSQPGQQETQYF.

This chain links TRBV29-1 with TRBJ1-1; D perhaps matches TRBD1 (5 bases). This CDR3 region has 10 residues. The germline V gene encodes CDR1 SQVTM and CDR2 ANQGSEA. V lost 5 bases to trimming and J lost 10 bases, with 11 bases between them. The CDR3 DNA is TGCAGCGTTTTTCGGGGGAGAGCTTTCTTT. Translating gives CSVFRGRAFF.